The present TCR beta chain was sequenced within a study of siplizumab effects on memory and regulatory T cells. Germline V gene lookup returns CDR1 SGDLS and CDR2 YYNGEE. The ends lost 6 bases at V and 0 bases at J; junction bases unmatched: 2. The CDR3 runs 14 residues. The data were produced by immunoSEQ multiplex PCR, yet TCRdb's version contains in-frame clones alone and is incomplete. The sample gives roughly 50,000 clones, about 90% of which show up once; approximately 0.3% is in the top ten. Sequenced: naive CD8+ T cells sorted from blood. The V gene is TRBV9, the J gene TRBJ2-1; 8 nucleotides agree with TRBD2. The sequence was obtained from a human donor in good health. The CDR3 DNA sequence: TGTGCCAGCAACAGCGGGAGCTCCTACAATGAGCAGTTCTTC. Its translation is CASNSGSSYNEQFF.